This TCR beta chain was recovered during a study of radiation and T cells in renal cell carcinoma. General study findings and limits: In blood, top tumor clones expanded by 2 weeks, shrinking by 4.

TCRdb's table, derived via immunoSEQ multiplex PCR, lists solely in-frame clones and lacks some. The sample holds about 140,000 clones; about 88% are singletons and the top ten take 15% to 20%. From germline, CDR1 is SGHTA and CDR2 FQGTGA. The CDR3 loop spans 17 amino acids. The trim removed 3 bases at V and 4 bases at J, leaving 7 bases unmatched. Regarding this clone: Its matching antigen is unknown.

Time point specified: blood 4 weeks post-SBRT, at nephrectomy. Stated treatment: 15 Gy SBRT to primary tumor, nephrectomy 4 weeks later. Nephrectomy followed 15 Gy stereotactic body radiation by 4 weeks. Clear cell pathology was present in this patient's renal cell carcinoma. This material consisted of blood, taken from a patient whose treatment included radiotherapy and nephrectomy. V usage is TRBV7-3 and J usage is TRBJ2-3; 13 nucleotides match TRBD2. The source is a woman aged 45-65 years with renal cell carcinoma. The CDR3 here is CASSFGGLAGAADTQYF. The CDR3, as DNA: TGTGCCAGCAGCTTTGGAGGACTAGCGGGAGCCGCAGATACGCAGTATTTT.